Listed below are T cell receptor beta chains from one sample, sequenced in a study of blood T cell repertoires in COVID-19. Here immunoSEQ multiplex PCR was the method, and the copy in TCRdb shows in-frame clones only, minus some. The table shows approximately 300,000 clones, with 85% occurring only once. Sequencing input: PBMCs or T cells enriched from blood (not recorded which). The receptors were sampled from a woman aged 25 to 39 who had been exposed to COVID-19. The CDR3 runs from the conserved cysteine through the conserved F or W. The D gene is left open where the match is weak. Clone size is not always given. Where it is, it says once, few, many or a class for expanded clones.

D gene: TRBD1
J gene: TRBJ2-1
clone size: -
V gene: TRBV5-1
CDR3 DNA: TGCGCCAGCAGCTTGAGTTCGACAGGGGGCGGCATTAAGCAGTTCTTC
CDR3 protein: CASSLSSTGGGIKQFF

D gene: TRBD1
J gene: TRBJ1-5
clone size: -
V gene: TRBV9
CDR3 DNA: TGTGCCAGCAGCCCAGGACCCCCGGACAGGGTTGGCCAGCCCCAGCATTTT
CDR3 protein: CASSPGPPDRVGQPQHF

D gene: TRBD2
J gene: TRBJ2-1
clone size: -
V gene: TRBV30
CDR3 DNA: TGTGCCTGGAGTAAACCCGGGACTAGCGGGTACAATGAGCAGTTCTTC
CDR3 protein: CAWSKPGTSGYNEQFF

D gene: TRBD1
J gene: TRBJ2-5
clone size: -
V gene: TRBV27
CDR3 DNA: TGTGCCAGCAGTTTATCGGCAGGGGGCCGGTCAGAGACCCAGTACTTC
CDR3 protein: CASSLSAGGRSETQYF

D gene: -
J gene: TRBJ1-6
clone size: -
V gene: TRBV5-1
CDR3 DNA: TGCGCCAGCAGCTTCAGCGACAGATCTTCACCCCTCCACTTT
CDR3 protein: CASSFSDRSSPLHF

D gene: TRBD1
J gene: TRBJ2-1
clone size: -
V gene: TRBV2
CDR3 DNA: TGTGCCAGCAGTTATGACAGGGGTCATGAGCAGTTCTTC
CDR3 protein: CASSYDRGHEQFF

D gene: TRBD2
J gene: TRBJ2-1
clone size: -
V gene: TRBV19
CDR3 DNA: TGTGCCAGTAGAGATGGGACTAGCGGGAGGGCCTCTGAGCAGTTCTTC
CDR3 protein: CASRDGTSGRASEQFF

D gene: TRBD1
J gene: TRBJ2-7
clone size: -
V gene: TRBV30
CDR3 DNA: TGTGCCTGGTTTCCCGGGACAGGGGGCGGCGAGCAGTACTTC
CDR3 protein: CAWFPGTGGGEQYF

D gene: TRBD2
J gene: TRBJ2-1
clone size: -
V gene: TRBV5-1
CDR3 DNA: TGCGCCAGCAGCTTGGTAGCGGGAGGTTCCAATGAGCAGTTCTTC
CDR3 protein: CASSLVAGGSNEQFF

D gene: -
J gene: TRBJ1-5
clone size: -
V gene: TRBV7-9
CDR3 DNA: TGTGCCAGCAGCTTATCCCACACCCTTTTTAGCAATCAGCCCCAGCATTTT
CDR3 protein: CASSLSHTLFSNQPQHF

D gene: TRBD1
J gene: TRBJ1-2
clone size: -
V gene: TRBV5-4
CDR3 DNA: TGTGCCAGCAGCCTTCAGACAGGGGCCTATGGCTACACCTTC
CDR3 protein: CASSLQTGAYGYTF

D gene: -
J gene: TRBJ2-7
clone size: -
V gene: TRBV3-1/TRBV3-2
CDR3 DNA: TGTGCCAGCAGTCCCTCTGACTGGGTCGGGGAGCAGTACTTC
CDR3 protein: CASSPSDWVGEQYF

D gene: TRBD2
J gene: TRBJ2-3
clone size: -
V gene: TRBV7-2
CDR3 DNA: TGTGCCAGCAGCTCCCCTCCCGGGAGGGCGACAGATACGCAGTATTTT
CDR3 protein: CASSSPPGRATDTQYF

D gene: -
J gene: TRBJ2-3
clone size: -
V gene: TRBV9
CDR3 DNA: TGTGCCAGCAGCGTAGAACGGACAGATACGCAGTATTTT
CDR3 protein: CASSVERTDTQYF

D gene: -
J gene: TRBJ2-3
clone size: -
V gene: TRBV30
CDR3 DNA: TGTGCCTGGAAGAAGGGGTCCGGCACAGATACGCAGTATTTT
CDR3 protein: CAWKKGSGTDTQYF

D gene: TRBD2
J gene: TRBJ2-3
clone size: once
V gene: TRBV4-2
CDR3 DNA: TGTGCCAGCAGCCGCGCCACTAGCGGGGGGTCCCGCACAGATACGCAGTATTTT
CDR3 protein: CASSRATSGGSRTDTQYF

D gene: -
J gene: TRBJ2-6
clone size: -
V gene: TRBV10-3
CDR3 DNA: TGTGCCATCAGTGACAACTCTGGGGCCAACGTCCTGACTTTC
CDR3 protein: CAISDNSGANVLTF

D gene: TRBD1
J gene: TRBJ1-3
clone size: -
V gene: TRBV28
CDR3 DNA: TGTGCCAGTCTAACAGGGGGCCGGGGAAACACCATATATTTT
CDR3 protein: CASLTGGRGNTIYF

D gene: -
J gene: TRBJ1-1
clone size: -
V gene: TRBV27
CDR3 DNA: TGTGCCAGCAGTTTTTTTGGCTTCAACACTGAAGCTTTCTTT
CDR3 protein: CASSFFGFNTEAFF

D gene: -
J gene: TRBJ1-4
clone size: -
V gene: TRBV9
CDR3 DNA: TGTGCCAGCAGCGTAGGCGGGGGGGATGAAAAACTGTTTTTT
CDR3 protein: CASSVGGGDEKLFF

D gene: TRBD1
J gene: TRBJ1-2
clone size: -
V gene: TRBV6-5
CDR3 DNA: TGTGCCAGCCGAGCGGGACAGGGCCTCTTTTCCTTC
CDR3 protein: CASRAGQGLFSF

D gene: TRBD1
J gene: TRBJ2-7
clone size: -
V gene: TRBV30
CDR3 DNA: TGTGCCTGGAGTGTAGGACAGGGGGGCGAGCAGTACTTC
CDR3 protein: CAWSVGQGGEQYF

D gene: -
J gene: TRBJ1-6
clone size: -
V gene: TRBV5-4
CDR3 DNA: TGTGCCAGCAGCCGGACAGATAATTCACCCCTCCACTTT
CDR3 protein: CASSRTDNSPLHF

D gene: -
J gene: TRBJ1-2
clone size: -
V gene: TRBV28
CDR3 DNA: TGTGCCAGCAGTGCTTGGACACCCTTCCTAAATGGCTACACCTTC
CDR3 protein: CASSAWTPFLNGYTF

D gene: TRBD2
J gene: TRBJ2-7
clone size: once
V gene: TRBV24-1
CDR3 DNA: TGTGCCACCAGTGATTTGCAAGGGCTAGCGGGAGGGCCAATTCCCTACGAGCAGTACTTC
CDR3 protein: CATSDLQGLAGGPIPYEQYF

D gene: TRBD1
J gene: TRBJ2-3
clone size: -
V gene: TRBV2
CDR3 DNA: TGTGCCAGCAGTAGAGCCGGACAGGACACAGATACGCAGTATTTT
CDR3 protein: CASSRAGQDTDTQYF

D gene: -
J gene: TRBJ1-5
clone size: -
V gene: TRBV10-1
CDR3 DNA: TGCGCCAGCTCCCGTCAGGGGAATCAGCCCCAGCATTTT
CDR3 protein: CASSRQGNQPQHF

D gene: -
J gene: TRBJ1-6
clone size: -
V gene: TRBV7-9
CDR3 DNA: TGTGCCAGCATGGACACCGCTGTCGGGGGACGGCAGAATTCACCCCTCCACTTT
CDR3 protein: CASMDTAVGGRQNSPLHF

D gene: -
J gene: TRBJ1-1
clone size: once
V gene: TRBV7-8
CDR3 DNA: TGTGCCAGCAGCTCAGGGTACGCTGAAGCTTTCTTT
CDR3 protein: CASSSGYAEAFF

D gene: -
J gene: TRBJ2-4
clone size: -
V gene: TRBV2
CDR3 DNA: TGTGCCAGCAAACCGGGACTCTCGGTATTAAAAAACATTCAGTACTTC
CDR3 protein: CASKPGLSVLKNIQYF

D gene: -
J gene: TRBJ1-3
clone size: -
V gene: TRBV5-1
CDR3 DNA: TGCGCCAGCAGCTTGGACAGGTCGAGCTCTGGAAACACCATATATTTT
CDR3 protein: CASSLDRSSSGNTIYF

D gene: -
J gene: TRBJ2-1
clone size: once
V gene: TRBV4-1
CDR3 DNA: TGCGCCAGCAGCCAAGAATTTAGGGACTGTCTGTTCTTC
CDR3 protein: CASSQEFRDCLFF

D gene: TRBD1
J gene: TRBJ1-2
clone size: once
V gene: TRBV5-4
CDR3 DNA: TGTGCCAGCAGTCGCCAGGCGCCGACAGGGGCCTATGGCTACACCTTC
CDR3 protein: CASSRQAPTGAYGYTF

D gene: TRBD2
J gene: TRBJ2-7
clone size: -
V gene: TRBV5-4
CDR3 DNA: TGTGCCAGCAGCTGGGGGACTAGTGGCCCCCAGGGATCCTACGAGCAGTACTTC
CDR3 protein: CASSWGTSGPQGSYEQYF

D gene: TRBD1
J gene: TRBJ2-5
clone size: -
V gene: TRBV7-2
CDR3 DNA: TGTGCCAGCAGGTTGACAGGGGGCGAGGAGACCCAGTACTTC
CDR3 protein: CASRLTGGEETQYF

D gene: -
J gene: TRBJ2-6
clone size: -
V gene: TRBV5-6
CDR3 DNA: TGTGCCAGCAGCTTGGGGGGGCGCGGGGCCAACGTCCTGACTTTC
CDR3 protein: CASSLGGRGANVLTF